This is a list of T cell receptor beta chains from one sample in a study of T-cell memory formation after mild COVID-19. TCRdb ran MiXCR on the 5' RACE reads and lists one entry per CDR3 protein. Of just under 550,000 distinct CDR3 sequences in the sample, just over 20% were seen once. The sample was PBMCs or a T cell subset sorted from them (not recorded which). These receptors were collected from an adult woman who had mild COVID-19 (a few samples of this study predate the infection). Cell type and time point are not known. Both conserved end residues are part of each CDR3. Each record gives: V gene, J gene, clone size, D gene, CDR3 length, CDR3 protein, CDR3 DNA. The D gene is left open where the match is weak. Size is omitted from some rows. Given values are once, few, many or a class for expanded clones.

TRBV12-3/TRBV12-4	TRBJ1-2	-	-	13	CASSLGTLYGYTF	TGTGCCAGCAGTTTAGGGACCCTCTATGGCTACACCTTC
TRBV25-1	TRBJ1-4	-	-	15	CASSDSLPGQEKLFF	TGTGCCAGCAGTGACTCCCTCCCGGGACAAGAAAAACTGTTTTTT
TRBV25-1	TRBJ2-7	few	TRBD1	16	CASSELAGTGAHEQYF	TGTGCCAGCAGTGAACTCGCCGGGACAGGGGCCCACGAGCAGTACTTC
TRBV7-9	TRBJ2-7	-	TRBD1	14	CASSQPDRAYEQYF	TGTGCCAGCAGCCAGCCGGACAGGGCCTACGAGCAGTACTTC
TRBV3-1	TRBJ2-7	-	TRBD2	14	CASSYTSGPYEQYF	TGTGCCAGCAGCTATACTAGCGGTCCCTACGAGCAGTACTTC
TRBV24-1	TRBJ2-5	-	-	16	CATSDLPPGSQETQYF	TGTGCCACCAGTGATTTGCCCCCCGGGAGCCAAGAGACCCAGTACTTC
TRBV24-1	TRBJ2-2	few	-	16	CATSDTHYDGLGELFF	TGTGCCACCAGTGATACCCACTACGACGGCCTCGGGGAGCTGTTTTTT
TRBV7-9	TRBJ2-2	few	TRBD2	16	CASSPHRGGITGELFF	TGTGCCAGCAGCCCTCACCGCGGGGGTATCACCGGGGAGCTGTTTTTT
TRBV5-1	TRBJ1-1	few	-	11	CASSADSEAFF	TGCGCCAGCAGCGCTGACAGTGAAGCTTTCTTT
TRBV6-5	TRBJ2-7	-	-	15	CASSLTGLPSYEQYF	TGTGCCAGCAGTTTAACAGGGTTGCCCTCCTACGAGCAGTACTTC
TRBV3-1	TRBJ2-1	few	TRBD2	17	CASSQPALAGGYNEQFF	TGTGCCAGCAGCCAACCGGCCTTAGCGGGCGGATACAATGAGCAGTTCTTC
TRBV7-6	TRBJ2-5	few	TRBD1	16	CASSLMGQGVGETQYF	TGTGCCAGCAGCTTAATGGGACAGGGGGTCGGGGAGACCCAGTACTTC
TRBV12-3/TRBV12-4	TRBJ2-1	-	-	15	CASSLRGRGDNEQFF	TGTGCCAGCAGTTTAAGGGGTCGAGGGGACAATGAGCAGTTCTTC
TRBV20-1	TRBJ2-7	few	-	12	CSAHRLEYEQYF	TGCAGTGCCCATAGACTTGAGTACGAGCAGTACTTC
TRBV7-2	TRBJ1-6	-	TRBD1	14	CASSPGTVSSPLHF	TGTGCCAGCAGCCCCGGGACAGTAAGCTCACCCCTCCACTTT
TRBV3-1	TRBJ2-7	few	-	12	CASSHDRSEQYF	TGTGCCAGCAGCCACGACAGATCCGAGCAGTACTTC
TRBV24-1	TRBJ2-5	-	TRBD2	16	CATSATSGRASETQYF	TGTGCCACCAGTGCCACTAGCGGGAGGGCCAGTGAGACCCAGTACTTC
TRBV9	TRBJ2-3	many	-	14	CASSGTLPGDTQYF	TGTGCCAGCAGCGGGACTCTCCCCGGAGATACGCAGTATTTT
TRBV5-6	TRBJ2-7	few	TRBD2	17	CASSLAGRGINSYEQYF	TGTGCCAGCAGCTTGGCGGGGCGGGGGATAAACTCCTACGAGCAGTACTTC
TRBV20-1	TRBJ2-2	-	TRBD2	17	CSASPTSGRTNTGELFF	TGCAGTGCTAGCCCGACTAGCGGGAGAACAAACACCGGGGAGCTGTTTTTT
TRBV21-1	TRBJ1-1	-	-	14	CASSKTGQNTEAFF	TGTGCCAGCAGCAAAACGGGGCAGAACACTGAAGCTTTCTTT
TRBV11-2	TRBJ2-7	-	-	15	CASSSQGALAAEQYF	TGTGCCAGCAGCTCGCAAGGGGCATTAGCCGCCGAGCAGTACTTC
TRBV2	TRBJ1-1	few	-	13	CASSAGVNTEAFF	TGTGCCAGCAGTGCGGGGGTGAACACTGAAGCTTTCTTT
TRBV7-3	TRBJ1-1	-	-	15	CASSLTQGTVTEAFF	TGTGCCAGCAGCTTAACTCAGGGGACGGTCACTGAAGCTTTCTTT
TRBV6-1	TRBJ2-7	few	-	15	CASSRDGRSSYEQYF	TGTGCCAGCAGTCGGGACGGACGAAGTTCCTACGAGCAGTACTTC
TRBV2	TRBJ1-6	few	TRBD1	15	CASSPGGQLNSPLHF	TGTGCCAGCAGCCCAGGGGGGCAGCTTAATTCACCCCTCCACTTT
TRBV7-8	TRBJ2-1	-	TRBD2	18	CASSLVAGAGSSYNEQFF	TGTGCCAGCAGCTTAGTTGCGGGAGCGGGAAGCTCCTACAATGAGCAGTTCTTC
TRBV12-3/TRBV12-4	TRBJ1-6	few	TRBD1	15	CASSFDRGPNSPLHF	TGTGCCAGCAGTTTCGACAGGGGCCCAAATTCACCCCTCCACTTT
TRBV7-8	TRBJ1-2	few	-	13	CASSYPNGGGYTF	TGTGCCAGCAGCTACCCCAACGGGGGTGGCTACACCTTC
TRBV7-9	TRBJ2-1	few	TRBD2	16	CASSLERLGGKNEQFF	TGTGCCAGCAGCTTAGAAAGACTCGGGGGGAAGAATGAGCAGTTCTTC
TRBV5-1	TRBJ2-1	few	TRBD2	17	CASSDPSGSGVYNEQFF	TGCGCCAGCAGCGATCCTAGCGGGAGCGGGGTCTACAATGAGCAGTTCTTC
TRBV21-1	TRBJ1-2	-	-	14	CASSRDTPLSGYTF	TGTGCCAGCAGCAGGGACACCCCTTTATCTGGCTACACCTTC
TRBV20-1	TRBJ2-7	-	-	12	CSAEGSSYEQYF	TGCAGTGCCGAGGGATCCTCCTACGAGCAGTACTTC
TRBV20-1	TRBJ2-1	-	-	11	CSAVGLAEQFF	TGCAGTGCCGTTGGTTTGGCTGAGCAGTTCTTC
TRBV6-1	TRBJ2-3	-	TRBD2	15	CASRILAGNADTQYF	TGTGCCAGCAGGATACTAGCGGGAAACGCAGATACGCAGTATTTT
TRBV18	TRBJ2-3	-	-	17	CASSPGTFEPFTDTQYF	TGTGCCAGCTCACCAGGAACTTTCGAACCATTCACAGATACGCAGTATTTT
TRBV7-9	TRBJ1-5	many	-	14	CASGSGLNNQPQHF	TGTGCCAGCGGATCGGGGCTTAACAATCAGCCCCAGCATTTT
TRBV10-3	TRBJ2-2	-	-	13	CAISGQQIGELFF	TGTGCCATCAGCGGACAGCAAATCGGGGAGCTGTTTTTT
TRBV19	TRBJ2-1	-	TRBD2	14	CACQAGGDYNEQFF	TGTGCTTGTCAAGCGGGAGGGGACTACAATGAGCAGTTCTTC
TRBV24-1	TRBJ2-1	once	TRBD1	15	CATSPRQGAYSEQFF	TGTGCCACCAGTCCTAGACAGGGCGCGTACAGTGAGCAGTTCTTC
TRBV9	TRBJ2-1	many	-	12	CASGGAENEQFF	TGTGCCAGCGGGGGGGCGGAGAATGAGCAGTTCTTC
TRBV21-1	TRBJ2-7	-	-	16	CASSGWSGHRTYEQYF	TGTGCCAGCAGCGGGTGGAGCGGCCATCGGACCTACGAGCAGTACTTC
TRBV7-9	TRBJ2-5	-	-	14	CASTKTSVRETQYF	TGTGCCAGCACCAAGACGTCGGTGCGAGAGACCCAGTACTTC
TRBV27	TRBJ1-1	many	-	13	CASSLIGITEAFF	TGTGCCAGCAGTTTGATCGGGATCACTGAAGCTTTCTTT
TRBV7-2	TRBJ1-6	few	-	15	CASSLIGLGDSPLHF	TGTGCCAGCAGCTTGATTGGACTTGGGGATTCACCCCTCCACTTT
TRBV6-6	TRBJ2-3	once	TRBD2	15	CASRTSGGVSDTQYF	TGTGCCAGCAGGACTAGCGGGGGGGTGTCAGATACGCAGTATTTT
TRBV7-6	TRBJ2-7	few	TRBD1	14	CASSATGGAGEQYF	TGTGCCAGCAGCGCGACAGGGGGAGCGGGGGAGCAGTACTTC
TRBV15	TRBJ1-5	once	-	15	CATSRVKEVNQPQHF	TGTGCCACCAGCAGAGTCAAAGAGGTCAATCAGCCCCAGCATTTT
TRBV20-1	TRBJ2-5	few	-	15	CSARDHRGSQETQYF	TGCAGTGCTAGAGATCACCGCGGTTCTCAAGAGACCCAGTACTTC
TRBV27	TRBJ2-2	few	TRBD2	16	CASTGGLAANTGELFF	TGTGCCAGCACCGGGGGACTAGCGGCCAACACCGGGGAGCTGTTTTTT
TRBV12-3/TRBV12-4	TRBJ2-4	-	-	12	CASSFEGNIQYF	TGTGCCAGCAGTTTTGAGGGAAACATTCAGTACTTC
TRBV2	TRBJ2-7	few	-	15	CASSSSTTNSYEQYF	TGTGCCAGCAGTTCCAGTACCACAAACTCCTACGAGCAGTACTTC
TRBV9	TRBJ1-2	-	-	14	CASSARDGHYGYTF	TGTGCCAGCAGCGCCAGGGACGGCCACTATGGCTACACCTTC
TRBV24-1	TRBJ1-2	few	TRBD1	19	CATSDLHRGAKRMNYGYTF	TGTGCCACCAGTGATTTGCACAGGGGGGCAAAAAGAATGAACTATGGCTACACCTTC
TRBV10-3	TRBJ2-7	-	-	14	CAISPGTEFYEQYF	TGTGCCATCAGTCCTGGGACGGAATTCTACGAGCAGTACTTC